The present T cell receptor (beta chain) was sequenced within a study of T cells in Graves' hyperthyroidism and ophthalmopathy. Exclusion of a patient resulted from uncontrolled infection, other autoimmune disease, pregnancy or lactation. Every diagnosis used clinical symptoms, serum thyroxine and TRAb, thyroid ultrasound and orbital computed tomography. Study-wide points: Most clonotypes that expanded in the thyroid above 0.001 also showed up in blood. Ophthalmopathy was distinguished from stable hyperthyroidism by 13 V-J signatures.

J was trimmed by 6 bases and V by 4 bases; bases with no gene match: 7. Germline V gives CDR1 GTSNPN, CDR2 SVGIG (reference sequence). CDR3 length: 13 residues. Amplification targeted TCR beta CDR3 regions from RNA transcripts. The TCR CDR3 first-round RT-PCR relied on the HTBI primer set. Using its own MiXCR run on the multiplex PCR reads, TCRdb lists one record per CDR3 protein. The sample shows 550,000 to 700,000 distinct CDR3 sequences, around 46% of them seen only once. Worth noting for this clonotype: Its antigen is as yet unknown.

The rearrangement uses TRBV30 and TRBJ1-1; 8 bases are a match to TRBD1. The receptor was derived from an adult woman with Graves' disease, either hyperthyroidism or ophthalmopathy (not recorded which). The material sequenced was peripheral blood or thyroid tissue (not recorded which). CDR3 protein: CAWTGTGMAEAFF. The CDR3 coding sequence is TGTGCCTGGACCGGGACAGGAATGGCTGAAGCTTTCTTT.